These 30 T cell receptor beta chains were all obtained from the same sample, sequenced in a study of TIL therapy for anti-PD-1-resistant metastatic lung cancer. Time point given: pre-treatment sample, taken before nivolumab and TIL therapy. The libraries were made with immunoSEQ v3. Profiled with immunoSEQ multiplex PCR; TCRdb holds only in-frame clones, not every one. The sample records about 60,000 clones, 55% to 75% being singletons. The sample was blood, taken at baseline. The receptors here all came from a person between 25 and 80 years old with non-small cell lung cancer.

This clone was detected a few times. The chain has TRBV9 and TRBJ2-1; TRBD1 might be the D (6 bases). Germline CDR1 SGDLS, CDR2 YYNGEE. V lost 1 base and J 4 bases, leaving 12 bases between the germline ends. The CDR3 has 15 amino acids. CDR3 sequence (DNA): TGTGCCAGCAGCGTATCCTCGGGACAATACAATGAGCAGTTCTTC. Translating gives CASSVSSGQYNEQFF.

The chain combines TRBV5-1 with TRBJ2-7, with 8 bases that match TRBD2. Per germline, CDR1 SGHRS and CDR2 YFSETQ. The length of the CDR3 is 16 residues. The V gene end was trimmed by 1 base and the J gene end by 5 bases; junction bases not matched to a gene: 11. The CDR3 region is CASSLTPGGTGNEQYF. The CDR3 DNA sequence: TGCGCCAGCAGCTTGACACCGGGAGGGACGGGGAACGAGCAGTACTTC. Full variable domain (rest looked up from reference TRBV5-1 and TRBJ2-7): KAGVTQTPRYLIKTRGQQVTLSCSPISGHRSVSWYQQTPGQGLQFLFEYFSETQRNKGNFPGRFSGRQFSNSRSEMNVSTLELGDSALYLCASSLTPGGTGNEQYFGPGTRLTVT.

The chain carries TRBV7-2 and TRBJ2-5, with TRBD2 identical over 8 bases. The germline V gene has CDR1 SGHTA and CDR2 FQGNSA. The CDR3 loop spans 16 amino acids. V was clipped by 1 base and J by 0 bases; unmatched bases: 4. The CDR3 spells CASSLVRGGYQETQYF. The CDR3 DNA reads as TGTGCCAGCAGCTTAGTTCGGGGGGGATACCAAGAGACCCAGTACTTC.

The chain links TRBV27 to TRBJ2-3, with 10 bases fitting TRBD2. The CDR3 contains 16 residues. J gave up 2 bases and V 3 bases, and 5 bases lay outside the gene matches. Per germline, CDR1 MNHEY and CDR2 SMNVEV (reference sequence). The CDR3 sequence: CASSLGLAGATDTQYF. CDR3 nucleotides: TGTGCCAGCAGTTTGGGGCTAGCGGGGGCCACAGATACGCAGTATTTT.

The sample holds a few counts of this clone. The junction departs from germline at one end; a sequencing error may be responsible. This chain uses TRBV7-7 with TRBJ2-5; no firm D call. Germline-derived CDR1 and CDR2 are SSHAT and FNYEAQ (reference sequence). The CDR3 is 13 residues long. The CDR3 protein is CASSPATLGTQYF. In nucleotides, the CDR3 is TGTGCTAGCAGCCCAGCGACCCTCGGGACCCAGTACTTC.

V is TRBV5-1 and J is TRBJ2-1, with 11 bases fitting TRBD1. The CDR3 has 16 amino acids. The germline CDR1 and CDR2 sequences are SGHRS and YFSETQ. V gave up 0 bases and J gave up 8 bases; unmatched junction bases: 7. The CDR3 region has the DNA TGCGCCAGCAGCTTGGGGACAGGGGGCATATTCTATGAGCAGTTCTTC. It specifies CASSLGTGGIFYEQFF.

J is TRBJ2-7 and V is TRBV6-6; 8 nucleotides line up with TRBD2. CDR1 and CDR2 (germline): MNHNY, SVGAGI (reference sequence). With 2 bases clipped from V and 4 bases from J, the junction kept 1 base outside the gene matches. The CDR3 is 13 amino acids. The CDR3 DNA reads TGTGCCAGCAGTTACGCGGGAGGATACGAGCAGTACTTC. It specifies CASSYAGGYEQYF.

The gene calls are TRBV11-2 and TRBJ2-4, with D maybe TRBD1 (5 bases). Germline values: CDR1 SGHAT, CDR2 FQNNGV. Deletions cut 5 bases from V and 2 bases from J, with 13 bases between. The CDR3 consists of 15 residues. The CDR3 region has the DNA TGTGCCAGCAGCCTGGACCCAGGGACCAAAAACATTCAGTACTTC. It is translated as CASSLDPGTKNIQYF.

This chain uses TRBV14 with TRBJ2-7; D is possibly TRBD1 (7 bases). V was clipped by 4 bases and J by 3 bases, with 16 bases between them. There are 15 residues in the CDR3. CDR1 and CDR2 (germline): SGHDN, FVKESK. CDR3 in amino acids: CASSLRGAGYYEQYF. The CDR3 region has the DNA TGTGCCAGCAGCCTCAGGGGGGCCGGGTACTACGAGCAGTACTTC.

The CDR3 protein is CASSPRDRSQETQYF. The CDR3 nucleotides read TGTGCCAGCAGCCCCCGGGACAGATCACAAGAGACCCAGTACTTC. The gene calls are TRBV4-2 and TRBJ2-5; 7 bases line up with TRBD1. Losses at the gene ends were 4 bases for V and 2 bases for J; bases not matched to a gene: 7. CDR1 and CDR2 from the germline V gene are LGHNA and YNFKEQ. This CDR3 is built from 15 residues.

The gene calls are TRBV7-9 and TRBJ2-7; a weak D match, TRBD1 (6 bases). Germline assignment: CDR1 SEHNR and CDR2 FQNEAQ (reference sequence). The CDR3 totals 14 residues. V was shortened by 1 base and J by 2 bases, with 9 bases between the two germline ends. The chain's CDR3 is CASSLEGQPYEQYF. The CDR3 nucleotides read TGTGCCAGCAGCTTAGAAGGACAGCCCTACGAGCAGTACTTC. The whole variable domain, filled in from reference TRBV7-9 and TRBJ2-7, reads DTGVSQNPRHKITKRGQNVTFRCDPISEHNRLYWYRQTLGQGPEFLTYFQNEAQLEKSRLLSDRFSAERPKGSFSTLEIQRTEQGDSAMYLCASSLEGQPYEQYFGPGTRLTVT.

The rearrangement joins TRBV10-3 to TRBJ2-5; TRBD1 or TRBD2 may be the D gene (5 bases each). The CDR3 length is 15 residues. V lost 6 bases and J lost 4, with 18 bases in between. From germline, CDR1 is ENHRY and CDR2 SYGVKD. The DNA for the CDR3 is TGTGCCATCAGCAGTCCCGGGGTTGGGGCAGAGACCCAGTACTTC. This encodes CAISSPGVGAETQYF.

The chain carries TRBV27 and TRBJ2-7, with D unresolved. The CDR3 runs to 12 residues. The germline V gene has CDR1 MNHEY and CDR2 SMNVEV (reference sequence). The V end was cut by 3 bases, the J end by 4 bases, with 7 bases between. As DNA, the CDR3 is TGTGCCAGCAGTTTTACGGGTTACGAGCAGTACTTC. Protein sequence: CASSFTGYEQYF.

This clone has just a few counts. The V call is TRBV6-6, the J call TRBJ1-1; D may be TRBD1 (5 bases). V was clipped by 6 bases and J by 2 bases, with 7 bases between them. In germline, CDR1 is MNHNY, CDR2 SVGAGI (reference sequence). The length of the CDR3 is 12 residues. In DNA, the CDR3 is TGTGCCAGCAGGACAGCCAACACTGAAGCTTTCTTT. It codes for CASRTANTEAFF.

This clone was observed a few times. The chain joins TRBV11-2 to TRBJ1-1; D gene uncertain. Trimming took 4 bases from V and 0 from J, leaving 6 bases between them. The CDR3 spans 13 residues. The germline V gene has CDR1 SGHAT and CDR2 FQNNGV. CDR3 coding DNA: TGTGCCAGCAGCTCAACTTTGAACACTGAAGCTTTCTTT. This translates into CASSSTLNTEAFF.

This clone was found a few times. V usage is TRBV6-1 and J usage is TRBJ1-4, with unresolved D. Germline V gene data show CDR1 as MNHNS and CDR2 as SASEGT. Trimming left V 6 bases short and J 5 bases short, with 4 bases between. The CDR3 loop spans 11 amino acids. CDR3 region: CASRLNEKLFF. For the CDR3, the DNA is TGTGCCAGCAGACTAAATGAAAAACTGTTTTTT.

By sample fraction, this clone is medium-sized. V is TRBV11-2 and J is TRBJ1-3; D is undetermined. V lost 6 bases and J 0 bases, leaving 9 bases between the germline ends. CDR1 is SGHAT and CDR2 is FQNNGV in the germline V gene. This CDR3 contains 14 residues. CDR3 nucleotides: TGTGCCAGCAGTGCGATTACCTCTGGAAACACCATATATTTT. Its protein product is CASSAITSGNTIYF.

This clone appeared a few times. The chain combines TRBV28 with TRBJ2-3; D unresolved. In germline, CDR1 is MDHEN, CDR2 SYDVKM. Trimming took 10 bases from V and 0 from J, leaving 11 bases between them. This CDR3 is 13 amino acids long. CDR3 loop: CAISSASTDTQYF. In DNA form, the CDR3 reads TGTGCCATTTCAAGCGCTAGCACAGATACGCAGTATTTT.

This sequence joins TRBV7-7 and TRBJ2-2; D tentatively fits TRBD1 or TRBD2 (5 bases each). The CDR3 extends over 11 amino acids. Germline CDR1 reads SSHAT; CDR2 reads FNYEAQ (reference sequence). Written as DNA, the CDR3 is TGTGCTTTGGGGGTGGCCGGGGAGCTGTTTTTT. Translated: CALGVAGELFF.

This chain joins TRBV5-6 and TRBJ1-1; D gene unclear. The V and J ends lost 0 bases and 8 bases respectively, with 8 bases between them. The CDR3 loop spans 12 amino acids. Looked up from germline, CDR1 is SGHDT and CDR2 is YYEEEE. The CDR3 region is CASSLAGREAFF. The DNA of the CDR3 is TGTGCCAGCAGCTTGGCCGGTAGAGAAGCTTTCTTT.

The chain links TRBV5-4 to TRBJ2-5; D is unclear. CDR3 size: 14 residues. V lost 0 bases and J 2 bases, leaving 8 bases between the germline ends. The germline V gene encodes CDR1 SGHNT and CDR2 YYREEE (reference sequence). The chain's CDR3 is CASSLVQAQETQYF. CDR3 DNA sequence: TGTGCCAGCAGCTTGGTTCAGGCTCAAGAGACCCAGTACTTC.

The chain recombines TRBV11-1 with TRBJ2-3; D is unclear. This CDR3 spans 13 amino acids. Trimming cost V 5 bases and J 4 bases, with 10 bases left between them. Germline CDR1 is SGHAT and CDR2 is FQDESV (reference sequence). CDR3 DNA sequence: TGTGCCAGCAGCCCCCCCGGCGCAGATACGCAGTATTTT. It encodes CASSPPGADTQYF. Full variable domain (rest looked up from reference TRBV11-1 and TRBJ2-3): EAEVAQSPRYKITEKSQAVAFWCDPISGHATLYWYRQILGQGPELLVQFQDESVVDDSQLPKDRFSAERLKGVDSTLKIQPAELGDSAMYLCASSPPGADTQYFGPGTRLTVL.

V gene TRBV19 combines with J gene TRBJ1-5; D gene uncertain. Germline loops: CDR1 LNHDA, CDR2 SQIVND (reference sequence). Trimming stripped 5 bases from V and 3 bases from J, with 17 bases between. The CDR3 sequence is 16 residues long. The chain's CDR3 is CASSSGYQEINQPQHF. In DNA form, the CDR3 reads TGTGCCAGTAGTTCGGGGTACCAGGAGATCAATCAGCCCCAGCATTTT.

The rearrangement links TRBV10-1 to TRBJ2-1; possibly TRBD2 for D (6 bases). CDR3 length: 15 residues. Germline V gene sequence: CDR1 WNHNN, CDR2 SYGVQD (reference sequence). V was clipped by 3 bases and J by 10 bases, with 19 bases between them. As DNA, the CDR3 is TGCGCCAGCAGTGATGGGACTTCCGATGCCCTGGAGCAGTTCTTC. Translating gives CASSDGTSDALEQFF.

The J gene is TRBJ1-1, the V gene TRBV9; D is unresolved. Per germline, CDR1 SGDLS and CDR2 YYNGEE. V was pared by 0 bases and J by 4 bases, with 4 bases between. This CDR3 contains 12 residues. CDR3 in amino acids: CASSVAPTEAFF. DNA of the CDR3: TGTGCCAGCAGCGTAGCTCCCACTGAAGCTTTCTTT. Based on the CDR3 plus reference TRBV9 and TRBJ1-1, the full variable domain is DSGVTQTPKHLITATGQRVTLRCSPRSGDLSVYWYQQSLDQGLQFLIQYYNGEERAKGNILERFSAQQFPDLHSELNLSSLELGDSALYFCASSVAPTEAFFGQGTRLTVV.

The chain carries TRBV28 and TRBJ1-2, with TRBD1 matching over 8 bases. The CDR3 length is 15 residues. Trimming cost V 8 bases and J 4 bases; bases outside gene matches: 12. Germline CDR1 and CDR2: MDHEN and SYDVKM. This CDR3 reads CASVSTPQGVYGYTF. CDR3 coding DNA: TGTGCCAGCGTATCAACCCCACAGGGGGTCTATGGCTACACCTTC.

The J gene is TRBJ1-1, the V gene TRBV11-2; 7 nucleotides align to TRBD1. The CDR3 has 14 amino acids. With 4 bases clipped from V and 4 bases from J, the junction kept 6 bases outside the gene matches. Germline loops: CDR1 SGHAT, CDR2 FQNNGV. The CDR3, as DNA: TGTGCCAGCAGCTCCTCTACAGGGGCCACTGAAGCTTTCTTT. Amino acids: CASSSSTGATEAFF.

The chain joins TRBV5-1 to TRBJ1-2; 11 bases agree with TRBD1. CDR1 and CDR2 from the germline V gene are SGHRS and YFSETQ. The CDR3 runs 17 residues. V lost 1 base and J lost 4; bases outside the gene matches: 9. CDR3 amino acids: CASSLNLGTGGAYGYTF. Here the CDR3 DNA reads TGCGCCAGCAGCTTGAATTTGGGGACAGGGGGTGCCTATGGCTACACCTTC.

J is TRBJ1-3 and V is TRBV7-8; D is unresolved. The CDR3 runs to 14 residues. In germline, CDR1 is SGHVS, CDR2 FQNEAQ. Trimming shortened V by 4 bases and J by 0 bases, and 7 bases separated the two germline ends. The CDR3 DNA is TGTGCCAGCAGCTCCTTCGGCTCTGGAAACACCATATATTTT. This codes for CASSSFGSGNTIYF.

This clone has a single count. V and J are TRBV2 and TRBJ2-5; D remains unclear. CDR3 size: 12 residues. V lost 5 bases and J lost 5, with 9 bases in between. From germline, CDR1 is SNHLY and CDR2 FYNNEI. The chain's CDR3 is CASSTVEETQYF. The CDR3 region has the DNA TGTGCCAGCAGTACAGTCGAGGAGACCCAGTACTTC.